Sequencing of this T cell receptor (beta chain) was carried out in a study of early T cells in non-severe SARS-CoV-2 infection. About the research overall: Sequencing used unsorted whole-blood bulk RNA, so chains lack pairing.

Study findings and constraints: Private and CD4 specificities were missed by VDJdb matching, which favored anti-spike CD8 responses.

The CDR3 is 14 amino acids. Germline-derived CDR1 and CDR2 are MNHEY and SMNVEV (reference sequence). With 8 bases clipped from V and 6 bases from J, the junction kept 12 bases outside the gene matches. Tagging with unique molecular identifiers was applied to individual cDNA molecules. TCRdb redid the calling of the 5' RACE reads with MiXCR, one entry per CDR3 protein. The profile shows around 80,000 distinct CDR3 sequences, about 10% of them singletons. This clonotype has just a few counts. Its specificity is not known. The source of this sequence is an adult who was a healthcare worker with PCR-confirmed SARS-CoV-2 infection or an uninfected control (not recorded which). The sequences come from whole blood, collected at baseline. The chain is built from TRBV27 and TRBJ2-7; 8 nucleotides agree with TRBD2. The CDR3 loop is CASLTHSGIGEQYF. Here the CDR3 DNA reads TGTGCCAGCCTCACCCATAGCGGGATCGGCGAGCAGTACTTC.